This record concerns one TCR beta chain sequence. Its antigen is currently not known. This sample was taken from a study of CXCR3-negative and CXCR3-positive naive CD8 T cells (dated 2019 in TCRdb). Study-wide context: In total, 120 million to 150 million TRB reads were obtained, which works out to roughly 1.5 +/- 0.3 million reads per library. Diversity and physicochemical repertoire analyses covered approximately 10 donors pooled from two independent experiments. TRBV-TRBJ cluster analysis included naive subsets from roughly 5 donors and memory cells from 3 donors. The investigation overall reported the following: Within the same donor, TRBV-TRBJ usage looked similar between naive CXCR3-negative and CXCR3-positive cells, but memory cells had distinct patterns. Compared with CXCR3-negative naive cells, CXCR3-positive naive cells had TRB CDR3s with higher hydrophobicity (lower Kidera factor 4), lower energy, and higher strength and volume indices. Freshly isolated PBMCs were used for most assays because CXCR3 expression went down partially after cryopreservation. Because surface CD5, which is linked to self-reactivity in mice, was comparable between the naive subsets, TCR interaction strength was also inferred from TRB CDR3 physicochemical properties. Comparably high repertoire diversity was found in both naive subsets, whereas much lower repertoire diversity was found in memory CD8+ T cells.

Each CD8+ T cell subset was flow-sorted in triplicate, and a few hundred thousand cells per subset were placed directly into RLT lysis buffer. To keep memory contaminants out, a stringent definition of naive CD8+ T cells was applied: CD45RO-CCR7+CD27+CD95-. Standard density gradient centrifugation was used to isolate peripheral blood mononuclear cells from buffy coats. Naive CXCR3-negative and CXCR3-positive CD8+ T cells were flow-sorted on a FACSAria III. An RNeasy Mini Kit was used to extract total RNA from the sorted cells. The sequencer was a NextSeq 550. The Human TCR Profiling Kit (MiLaboratory) was used to make UMI-labeled 5' RACE TRB cDNA libraries. The full amount of extracted RNA was used for cDNA synthesis, and the full amount of resulting cDNA was used for PCR amplification. Libraries were prepared in parallel using an identical number of PCR cycles. Per the original workflow: With a requirement of at least two reads per UMI, MIGEC and MiXCR extracted about 53,000 +/- 9,400 unique UMI-labeled TRB cDNA molecules per library. On average, about 40,000 +/- 10,000 functional in-frame TRB CDR3 nucleotide clonotypes lacking stop codons were found per library. Diversity metrics, including normalized Shannon-Wiener and Chao1, were computed in VDJtools after downsampling to 5000 UMI-labeled TRB molecules per sample. VDJtools computed clonotype-size-weighted physicochemical properties of the central five CDR3 residues: interaction energy, strength, volume and Kidera factor 4. TCRdb reanalyzed the reads, keeping one entry per CDR3 protein sequence and omitting DNA. The V and J calls were not made by the authors but by TCRdb's processing. The table held for this sample gives roughly 130,000 distinct CDR3 sequences. 0.59% of the sample is taken by the ten largest.

Per the germline V gene, SQVTM is the CDR1 and ANQGSEA is the CDR2. There are 16 amino acids in the CDR3, from cysteine to phenylalanine inclusive. No nucleotide data were recorded. The TCR sequence derives from a human donor in good health. Some clones in this sample may be carry-over from other donors' samples. The sequencing sample was made of naive CXCR3+ CD8+ T cells from blood. Per the publication, the cell subset or site label means: CD45RO-CCR7+CD27+CD95- naive CD8+ T cells expressing CXCR3 (TNR3+). Recombination connected TRBV29-1 to TRBJ2-3; the TRBD2 assignment by TCRdb is unverifiable without DNA. The CDR3 has the sequence CSVEDFSGKSTDTQYF.